This T cell receptor beta chain was found in a study of T cell clonality in common variable immunodeficiency. This table comes from immunoSEQ multiplex PCR, and its TCRdb copy is limited to in-frame clones, with some not included. Observed in the sample are about 28,000 clones, none of them singletons. For at least one year, all CVID subjects received replacement immunoglobulin. Findings and caveats of the study: Common variable immunodeficiency TCR beta sequences reportedly had fewer deletions and N-nucleotide insertions.

Only a few counts were recorded for this clone. What it binds is not known. From the germline J gene comes the end of the CDR3, since the read stops 3 residues before it. V shed 2 bases and J shed 6 bases, with 11 bases lying between them. The CDR3 is made up of 14 amino acids. Germline CDR1 is KGHSH and CDR2 is LQKENI. Material: peripheral blood mononuclear cells. This chain connects TRBV18 to TRBJ2-1, with D perhaps matching TRBD1 (6 bases). This receptor was identified in a human donor with common variable immunodeficiency. The covered CDR3 bases are TGTGCCAGCTCACCAGGGACACAAGTCAATGAG. Its translation is CASSPGTQVNE. The whole CDR3 sequence reads CASSPGTQVNEQFF.